This T cell receptor (beta chain) was sequenced in a study of cytomegalovirus exposure and HLA in healthy donors. PCR primers comprised 60 Vbeta and 13 Jbeta primers. Generated by immunoSEQ multiplex PCR, the TCRdb table keeps only in-frame clones and is missing some. The table shows around 150,000 clones, with approximately 8.9% occurring only once. There are a few counts of this clone. Germline CDR1 reads LGHNA; CDR2 reads YNFKEQ. Trimming left V 4 bases short and J 2 bases short, with 11 bases between. This CDR3 region has 14 residues. The source material was PBMCs. V usage is TRBV4-2 and J usage is TRBJ1-2; D gene uncertain. The TCR sequence derives from a woman aged 35 to 49 in good health and CMV-seropositive. The CDR3 DNA reads as TGTGCCAGCAGCCCCCTAGACGGAAACTATGGCTACACCTTC. Its translation is CASSPLDGNYGYTF.